Shown below are 12 T cell receptor beta chains from a single sample sequenced in a study of T cell clonality in common variable immunodeficiency (dated by TCRdb to about 2015). Study-wide findings and limitations: CVID TCRbeta sequences were reported to have fewer deletions and N-nucleotide insertions and to lack highly modified clones with 13 or more V deletions.

Libraries were built with the immunoSEQ multiplex PCR assay. What TCRdb holds here is the immuneACCESS table cut down to in-frame rearrangements. Part of the clones is not present; checked against another copy, under half of the missing clones reflect an unresolved V gene, and the others are unexplained. The sample counts tens of thousands of clones, each observed more than once. Less than 3.5% of the sample is in the top ten clones. No antigen has been identified for these receptors. The sample was peripheral blood mononuclear cells. These receptors originate from a human donor with common variable immunodeficiency.

With respect to this clone: The read gets to within 3 residues of the CDR3 end, and the germline J gene fills in the rest. This sequence joins TRBV20-1 and TRBJ2-3, with D possibly TRBD2 on 5 matching bases. The CDR3 sequence is 15 residues long. V lost 6 bases to trimming and J lost 1 base, with 17 bases between them. Germline CDR1 is DFQATT and CDR2 is SNEGSKA (reference sequence). This CDR3 is CSAMDSAGGTDTQYF. Partial CDR3 DNA: TGCAGTGCCATGGATAGCGCAGGTGGCACAGATACG.

This clone was seen many times. The read ends 3 residues before the CDR3 terminus; that terminus is restored from the germline J gene. The V call is TRBV20-1, the J call TRBJ1-1, with D possibly TRBD1 on 6 matching bases. The germline V gene has CDR1 DFQATT and CDR2 SNEGSKA (reference sequence). This CDR3 comprises 13 residues. CDR3 sequence: CSARDVGALWAFF. CDR3 DNA, as far as it was read: TGCAGTGCTAGAGATGTGGGGGCCCTTTGG.

This clone was found many times. The sequence runs out 3 residues before the end of the CDR3; the remainder is reconstructed from the germline J gene. The chain carries TRBV18 and TRBJ1-4; the D is unclear. From germline, CDR1 is KGHSH and CDR2 LQKENI. The CDR3 consists of 13 residues. The V gene lost 1 base and the J gene lost 5 bases, with 5 bases spanning the gap. CDR3 DNA (partial): TGTGCCAGCTCACCACAGCCGAATGAAAAA. Its protein is CASSPQPNEK. The full CDR3 protein reads CASSPQPNEKLFF.

This clone was found many times. Read data end 3 residues before the CDR3 end; the end is taken from the germline J gene. This chain links TRBV18 with TRBJ2-1, with a tentative D call TRBD1 (6 bases). The germline V and J ends were trimmed by 6 bases and 1 base, with 10 bases remaining between them. In germline, CDR1 is KGHSH, CDR2 LQKENI. This CDR3 spans 14 amino acids. CDR3 protein: CASSLQGSYNEQFF. Incomplete CDR3 DNA: TGTGCCAGCTCGCTTCAGGGGTCCTACAATGAG. Full variable domain (missing parts from reference TRBV18 and TRBJ2-1): NAGVMQNPRHLVRRRGQEARLRCSPMKGHSHVYWYRQLPEEGLKFMVYLQKENIIDESGMPKERFSAEFPKEGPSILRIQQVVRGDSAAYFCASSLQGSYNEQFFGPGTRLTVL.

Ten or more counts support this clone. The read falls 3 residues short of the CDR3 end, and the missing part is taken from the germline J gene. The V and J genes are TRBV20-1 and TRBJ2-7; 11 bases line up with TRBD2. The J segment lost 3 bases and the V segment lost 1 base, leaving 5 bases of the junction unmatched. The CDR3 runs 15 residues. Germline values: CDR1 DFQATT, CDR2 SNEGSKA (reference sequence). The CDR3 bases that were read are TGCAGTGCTAGAGCTATGACTAGCGGGATCTACGAG. This sequence encodes CSARAMTSGIYE. The whole CDR3 region reads CSARAMTSGIYEQYF.

This clone was observed many times. The CDR3 extends 3 residues past the end of the read, so its final part is completed from the germline J gene. The rearrangement uses TRBV28 and TRBJ2-2; TRBD1 matches 8 bases. This CDR3 comprises 15 residues. From germline, CDR1 is MDHEN and CDR2 SYDVKM. V lost 8 bases to trimming and J lost 4 bases; unmatched junction nucleotides: 9. CDR3: CASRTGTWSTGELFF. Partial CDR3 DNA: TGTGCCAGCCGGACAGGGACTTGGAGCACCGGGGAG.

This clone was counted ten times or more. The read terminates 3 residues before the CDR3 end, so the remaining end is supplied by the germline J gene. The V and J genes are TRBV14 and TRBJ2-1; the match to TRBD2 covers 9 bases. Germline loops: CDR1 SGHDN, CDR2 FVKESK. This CDR3 has 17 residues. J was trimmed by 5 bases and V by 1 base; bases with no gene match: 9. The CDR3 bases that were read are TGTGCCAGCAGCCAAGTCAAGGGACTAGCAGACAACAATGAG. Translating it yields CASSQVKGLADNNE. The entire CDR3 sequence reads CASSQVKGLADNNEQFF.

Only a few counts were recorded for this clone. The read ends 3 residues early relative to the CDR3; the germline J gene fills the gap. This rearrangement joins TRBV18 to TRBJ2-3; the match to TRBD2 covers 14 bases. The trim removed 6 bases at V and 5 bases at J, leaving 10 bases unmatched. CDR1 and CDR2 (germline): KGHSH, LQKENI. The CDR3 length is 17 residues. This chain's CDR3 is CASSPRLAGGPGDTQYF. The sequenced part of the CDR3 DNA is TGTGCCAGCTCGCCCAGACTAGCGGGAGGGCCGGGAGATACG.

This clone has at least ten counts. The read halts 3 residues ahead of the CDR3 end, with the missing end drawn from the germline J gene. The chain has TRBV10-3 and TRBJ2-3; TRBD2 agrees at 14 bases. V shed 4 bases and J 5 bases; nucleotides not matched to a gene: 5. Germline V gives CDR1 ENHRY, CDR2 SYGVKD. CDR3 length equals 16 residues. The sequenced part of the CDR3 DNA is TGTGCCATCAGTGTAGGGACTAGCGGGAGTGGAGATACG. It is translated as CAISVGTSGSGDT. The complete CDR3 sequence is CAISVGTSGSGDTQYF.

This clone was found a few times. The DNA ends 3 residues before the CDR3 does, and the rest of the CDR3 is filled in from the germline J gene. The rearrangement uses TRBV5-6 and TRBJ1-1; a possible D gene is TRBD1 (6 bases). Germline V CDR1 and CDR2: SGHDT, YYEEEE. CDR3 length: 13 amino acids. V was shortened by 1 base and J by 5 bases, with 9 bases between the two germline ends. The chain's CDR3 is CASSLPTGTEAFF. The CDR3 DNA, read in part, is TGTGCCAGCAGCTTGCCCACAGGGACTGAA. Together with reference TRBV5-6 and TRBJ1-1, the CDR3 gives the full variable domain: DAGVTQSPTHLIKTRGQQVTLRCSPKSGHDTVSWYQQALGQGPQFIFQYYEEEERQRGNFPDRFSGHQFPNYSSELNVNALLLGDSALYLCASSLPTGTEAFFGQGTRLTVV.

This clone showed up just a few times. The read finishes 3 residues shy of the CDR3 end, and the germline J gene is used to complete it. V and J are TRBV19 and TRBJ1-5; 10 bases map to TRBD1. Per germline, CDR1 LNHDA and CDR2 SQIVND (reference sequence). The V and J ends lost 6 bases and 4 bases, in that order; junction bases with no gene match: 0. This CDR3 has 13 amino acids. CDR3 in amino acids: CASRGQGNQPQHF. CDR3 DNA (partial): TGTGCCAGTAGGGGACAGGGGAATCAGCCC.

This clone was counted ten times or more. The CDR3 here is CASSPGTSGADTQYF. The part of the CDR3 DNA that was read is TGTGCCAGCAGCCCAGGGACTAGCGGGGCAGATACG. This chain uses TRBV12-3 or TRBV12-4 with TRBJ2-3, with 13 bases that match TRBD2. The read falls 3 residues short of the CDR3 end, and the missing part is taken from the germline J gene. The V segment lost 6 bases and the J segment 4 bases; nucleotides outside the gene matches: 4. CDR3 length: 15 amino acids.